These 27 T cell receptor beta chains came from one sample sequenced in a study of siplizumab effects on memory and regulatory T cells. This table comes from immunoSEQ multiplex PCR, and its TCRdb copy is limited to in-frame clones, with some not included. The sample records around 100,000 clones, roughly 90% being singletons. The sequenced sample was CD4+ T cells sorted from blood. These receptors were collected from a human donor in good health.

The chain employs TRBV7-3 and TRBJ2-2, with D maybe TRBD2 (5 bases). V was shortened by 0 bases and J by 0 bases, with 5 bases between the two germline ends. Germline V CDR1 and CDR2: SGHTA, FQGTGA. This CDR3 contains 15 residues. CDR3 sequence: CASSLTSANTGELFF. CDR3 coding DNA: TGTGCCAGCAGCTTAACTAGCGCGAACACCGGGGAGCTGTTTTTT.

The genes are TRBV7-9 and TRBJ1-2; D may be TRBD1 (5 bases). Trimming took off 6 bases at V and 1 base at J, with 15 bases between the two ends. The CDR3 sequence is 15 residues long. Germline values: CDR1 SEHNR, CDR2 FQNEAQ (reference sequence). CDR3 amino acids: CASRPKQAVNYGYTF. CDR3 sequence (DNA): TGTGCCAGCAGACCGAAACAGGCAGTTAACTATGGCTACACCTTC.

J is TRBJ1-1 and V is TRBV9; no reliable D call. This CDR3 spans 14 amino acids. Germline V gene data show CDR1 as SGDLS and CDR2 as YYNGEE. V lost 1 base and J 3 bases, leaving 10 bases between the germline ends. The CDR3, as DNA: TGTGCCAGCAGCGTAACCCAACCGGACACTGAAGCTTTCTTT. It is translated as CASSVTQPDTEAFF.

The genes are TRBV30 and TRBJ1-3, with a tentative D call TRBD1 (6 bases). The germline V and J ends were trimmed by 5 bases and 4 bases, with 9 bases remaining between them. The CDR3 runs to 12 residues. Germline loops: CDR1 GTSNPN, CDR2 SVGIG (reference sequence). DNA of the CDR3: TGTGCCTGGTGGACAGAAGGAAACACCATATATTTT. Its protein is CAWWTEGNTIYF. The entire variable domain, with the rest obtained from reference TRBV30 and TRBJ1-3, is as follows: SQTIHQWPATLVQPVGSPLSLECTVEGTSNPNLYWYRQAAGRGLQLLFYSVGIGQISSEVPQNLSASRPQDRQFILSSKKLLLSDSGFYLCAWWTEGNTIYFGEGSWLTVV.

DNA of the CDR3: TGTGCCAGCAGCGTGGGAACGGGATATCAGCCCCAGCATTTT. Its protein is CASSVGTGYQPQHF. This chain uses TRBV9 with TRBJ1-5; D is unresolved. The CDR3 consists of 14 residues. V gave up 2 bases and J gave up 5 bases, with 11 bases separating them. The germline gives CDR1 SGDLS, CDR2 YYNGEE.

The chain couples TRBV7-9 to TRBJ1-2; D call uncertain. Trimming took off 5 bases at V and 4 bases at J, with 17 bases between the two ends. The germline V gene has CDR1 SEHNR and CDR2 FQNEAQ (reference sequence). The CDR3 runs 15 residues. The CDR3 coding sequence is TGTGCCAGCAGCCAAACTCCCGGTGTGGGCTATGGCTACACCTTC. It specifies CASSQTPGVGYGYTF.

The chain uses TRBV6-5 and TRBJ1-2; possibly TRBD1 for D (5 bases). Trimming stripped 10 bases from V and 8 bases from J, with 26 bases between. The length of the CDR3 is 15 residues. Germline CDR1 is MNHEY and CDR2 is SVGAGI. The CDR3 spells CATGGSYTGSGGYTF. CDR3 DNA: TGTGCCACTGGGGGGTCGTACACAGGCTCAGGGGGCTACACCTTC.

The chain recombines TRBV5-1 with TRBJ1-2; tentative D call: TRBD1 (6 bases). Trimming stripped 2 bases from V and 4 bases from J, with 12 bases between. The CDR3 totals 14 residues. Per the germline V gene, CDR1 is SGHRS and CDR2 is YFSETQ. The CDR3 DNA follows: TGCGCCAGCAGCTTCGGGGGGCAAACCTATGGCTACACCTTC. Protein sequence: CASSFGGQTYGYTF.

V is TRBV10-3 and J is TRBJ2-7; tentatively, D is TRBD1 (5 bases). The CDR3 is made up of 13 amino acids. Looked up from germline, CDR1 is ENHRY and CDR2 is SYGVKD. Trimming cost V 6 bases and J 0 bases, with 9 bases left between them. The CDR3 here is CAISPRVSYEQYF. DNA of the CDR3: TGTGCCATCAGCCCCAGGGTCTCCTACGAGCAGTACTTC.

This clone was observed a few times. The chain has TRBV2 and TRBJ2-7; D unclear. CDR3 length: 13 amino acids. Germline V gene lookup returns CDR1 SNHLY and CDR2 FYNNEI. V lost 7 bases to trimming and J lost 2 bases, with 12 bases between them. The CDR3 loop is CASIINSPYEQYF. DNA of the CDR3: TGTGCCAGCATCATTAATAGCCCCTACGAGCAGTACTTC.

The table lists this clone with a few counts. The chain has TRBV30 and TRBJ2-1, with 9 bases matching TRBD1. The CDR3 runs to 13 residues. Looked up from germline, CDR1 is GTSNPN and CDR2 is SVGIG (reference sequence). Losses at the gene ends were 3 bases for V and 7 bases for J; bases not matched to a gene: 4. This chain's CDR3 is CAWRTGGGNEQFF. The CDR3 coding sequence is TGTGCCTGGAGGACAGGGGGTGGGAATGAGCAGTTCTTC.

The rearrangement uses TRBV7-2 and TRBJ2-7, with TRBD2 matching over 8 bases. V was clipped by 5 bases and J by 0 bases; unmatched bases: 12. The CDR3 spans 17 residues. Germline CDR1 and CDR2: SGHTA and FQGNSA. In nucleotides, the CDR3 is TGTGCCAGCAGCCCTAAGAATAGCGGGACGTACTCCTACGAGCAGTACTTC. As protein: CASSPKNSGTYSYEQYF. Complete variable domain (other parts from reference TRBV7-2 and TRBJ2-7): GAGVSQSPSNKVTEKGKDVELRCDPISGHTALYWYRQSLGQGLEFLIYFQGNSAPDKSGLPSDRFSAERTGGSVSTLTIQRTQQEDSAVYLCASSPKNSGTYSYEQYFGPGTRLTVT.

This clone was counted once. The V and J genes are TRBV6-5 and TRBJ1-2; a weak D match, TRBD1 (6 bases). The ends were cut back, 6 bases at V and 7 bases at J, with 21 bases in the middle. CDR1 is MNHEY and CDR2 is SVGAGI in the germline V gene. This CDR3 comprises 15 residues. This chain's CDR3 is CASSPQKARGRGYTF. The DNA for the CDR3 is TGTGCCAGCAGCCCCCAAAAAGCCAGGGGCCGTGGCTACACCTTC.

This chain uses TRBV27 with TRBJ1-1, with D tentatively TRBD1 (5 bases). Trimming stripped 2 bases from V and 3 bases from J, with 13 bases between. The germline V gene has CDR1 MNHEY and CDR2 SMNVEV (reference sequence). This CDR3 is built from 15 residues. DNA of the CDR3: TGTGCCAGCAGTTTAAGGGTAGGGGTGGACACTGAAGCTTTCTTT. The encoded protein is CASSLRVGVDTEAFF.

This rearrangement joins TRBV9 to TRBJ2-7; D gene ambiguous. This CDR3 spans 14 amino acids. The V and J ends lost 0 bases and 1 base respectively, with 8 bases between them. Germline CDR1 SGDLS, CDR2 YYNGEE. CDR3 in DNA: TGTGCCAGCAGCGTAGTTCCAACGTCCTACGAGCAGTACTTC. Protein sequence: CASSVVPTSYEQYF.

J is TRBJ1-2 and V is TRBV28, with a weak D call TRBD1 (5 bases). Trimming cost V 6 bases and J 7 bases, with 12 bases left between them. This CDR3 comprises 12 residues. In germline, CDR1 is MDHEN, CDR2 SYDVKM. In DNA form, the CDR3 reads TGTGCCAGCAGCAGCATCAGGGTTGGCTACACCTTC. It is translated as CASSSIRVGYTF.

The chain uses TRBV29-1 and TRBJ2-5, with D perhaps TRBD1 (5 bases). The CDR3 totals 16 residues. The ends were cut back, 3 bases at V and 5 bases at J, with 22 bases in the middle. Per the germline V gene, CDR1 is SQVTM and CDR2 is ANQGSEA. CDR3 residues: CSVDPPGSPLRETQYF. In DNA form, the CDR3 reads TGCAGCGTTGATCCCCCAGGGTCCCCTCTACGGGAGACCCAGTACTTC.

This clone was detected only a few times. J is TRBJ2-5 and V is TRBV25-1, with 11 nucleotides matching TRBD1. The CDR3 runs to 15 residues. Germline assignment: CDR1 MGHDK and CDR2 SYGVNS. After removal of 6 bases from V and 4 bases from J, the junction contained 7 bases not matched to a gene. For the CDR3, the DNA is TGTGCCAGCAGGGGGGACAGGGGGGCGGGAGAGACCCAGTACTTC. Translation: CASRGDRGAGETQYF.

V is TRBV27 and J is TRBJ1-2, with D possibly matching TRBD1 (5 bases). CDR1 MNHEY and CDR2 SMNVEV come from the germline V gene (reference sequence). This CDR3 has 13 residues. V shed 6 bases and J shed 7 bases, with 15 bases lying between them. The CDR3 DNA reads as TGTGCCAGCAGCGGACACTCGGCGCCTGGCTACACCTTC. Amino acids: CASSGHSAPGYTF.

CDR3 protein: CASSPTQANYEQYF. CDR3 nucleotides: TGTGCCAGCAGCCCGACGCAGGCTAACTACGAGCAGTACTTC. The rearrangement uses TRBV9 and TRBJ2-7, with D unclear. The CDR3 covers 14 residues. CDR1 and CDR2 from the germline V gene are SGDLS and YYNGEE. V was pared by 4 bases and J by 3 bases, with 14 bases between.

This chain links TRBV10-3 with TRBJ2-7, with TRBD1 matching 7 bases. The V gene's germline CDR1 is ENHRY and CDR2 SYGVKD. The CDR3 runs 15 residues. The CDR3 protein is CATYSRGGAGYEQYF. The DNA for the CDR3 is TGTGCTACCTATTCACGAGGGGGCGCCGGGTACGAGCAGTACTTC.

The CDR3 is CASSSSITEAFF. As DNA, the CDR3 is TGTGCCAGCAGTTCTTCAATAACTGAAGCTTTCTTT. V usage is TRBV28 and J usage is TRBJ1-1; unclear D gene. The CDR3 spans 12 residues. CDR1 and CDR2 (germline): MDHEN, SYDVKM. Trimming shortened V by 4 bases and J by 5 bases, and 8 bases separated the two germline ends.

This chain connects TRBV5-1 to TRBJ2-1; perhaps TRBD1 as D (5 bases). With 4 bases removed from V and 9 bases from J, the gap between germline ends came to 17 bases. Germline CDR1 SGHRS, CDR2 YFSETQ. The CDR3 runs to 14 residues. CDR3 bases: TGCGCCAGCAGCAATCCAGGGTTTAGGGGTGAGCAGTTCTTC. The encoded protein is CASSNPGFRGEQFF.

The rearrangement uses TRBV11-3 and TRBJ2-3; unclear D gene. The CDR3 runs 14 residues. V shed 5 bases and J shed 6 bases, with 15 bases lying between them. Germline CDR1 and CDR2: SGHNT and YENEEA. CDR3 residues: CASSINLGSDTQYF. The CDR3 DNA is TGTGCCAGCAGCATCAACCTAGGGTCCGATACGCAGTATTTT.

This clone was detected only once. CDR3 amino acids: CASGLGVHQPQHF. For the CDR3, the DNA is TGTGCTAGTGGTTTGGGGGTGCATCAGCCCCAGCATTTT. The rearrangement joins TRBV12-5 to TRBJ1-5; D is unresolved. V shed 1 base and J shed 5 bases, with 6 bases lying between them. Germline V gives CDR1 LGHNT, CDR2 FRNRAP. CDR3 size: 13 residues. Full variable domain (missing parts from reference TRBV12-5 and TRBJ1-5): DARVTQTPRHKVTEMGQEVTMRCQPILGHNTVFWYRQTMMQGLELLAYFRNRAPLDDSGMPKDRFSAEMPDATLATLKIQPSEPRDSAVYFCASGLGVHQPQHFGDGTRLSIL.

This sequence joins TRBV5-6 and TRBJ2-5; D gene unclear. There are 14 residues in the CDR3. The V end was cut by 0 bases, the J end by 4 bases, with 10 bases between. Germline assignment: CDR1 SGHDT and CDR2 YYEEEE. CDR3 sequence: CASSLVGIGETQYF. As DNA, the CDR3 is TGTGCCAGCAGCTTGGTAGGGATAGGAGAGACCCAGTACTTC.

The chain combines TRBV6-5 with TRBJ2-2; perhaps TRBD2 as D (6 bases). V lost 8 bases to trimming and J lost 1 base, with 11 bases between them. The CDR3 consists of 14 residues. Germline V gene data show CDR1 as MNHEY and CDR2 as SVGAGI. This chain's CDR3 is CASLGSENTGELFF. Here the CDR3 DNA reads TGTGCCAGCCTCGGGAGCGAGAACACCGGGGAGCTGTTTTTT.